The TCR beta chain described here comes from a study of OX40 agonist ivuxolimab in advanced cancers. Study-wide context: The costimulatory receptor OX40 (CD134) was targeted by ivuxolimab, a fully human IgG2 agonistic monoclonal antibody. Intravenous ivuxolimab was administered to patients every 2 weeks at six dose levels: 0.01, 0.1, 0.3, 1.5, 3 and 10 mg/kg. Among the 52 dose-escalation patients, around 20 had hepatocellular carcinoma, approximately 15 melanoma, 9 renal cell carcinoma and 9 head and neck cancer. In the dose-escalation cohort, 75% to 85% of patients were male, and the mean age was roughly 60 years with a range of roughly 20 to 85. Patients were allowed to have had prior anti-PD-1, anti-PD-L1 or anti-CTLA-4 therapy, and around 40% of the dose-escalation patients had previously received checkpoint inhibitors. Three dose-escalation patients achieved partial responses, one with hepatocellular carcinoma and two with cutaneous melanoma. The purpose of peripheral TCRbeta sequencing was to test whether ivuxolimab changed TCR sequence diversity and led to clonal T-cell expansion. The monotherapy dose-escalation portion (N of about 49 patients) of the phase I ivuxolimab trial is reported in the paper. General conclusions and limits of the study: In the 0.1-3.0 mg/kg groups, partial responders had among the lowest normalized peripheral clonal expansion, particularly in CD8+ T cells. Low levels of normalized T-cell clonal expansion were also seen in some nonresponding patients. Clonal expansion of both CD4+ and CD8+ blood T cells was observed from baseline to week 6 at doses 0.1 to 3.0 mg/kg. Antigen specificity was not determined for the clonally expanded peripheral T cells. After ivuxolimab, more expanded clones were found on average in CD8+ T cells than in CD4+ T cells.

The germline V gene provides CDR1 MGHRA and CDR2 YSYEKL. The CDR3 measures 16 amino acids from cysteine to phenylalanine. The only DNA kept is the CDR3, 48 bases in frame from the first base. V is clipped by 4 bases and J by 4 bases, and the sequence between their germline boundaries is 18 bases long. Genomic DNA was isolated from the sorted cells so that the TCRbeta CDR3 region could be sequenced. The immunoSEQ Assay was used for sequencing of TCRbeta CDR3 regions. In TCRdb, the immuneACCESS table is reduced to in-frame sequences with V and J assigned. These tables do not hold every clone; where another copy was compared, an unresolved V gene accounts for under half, and the others remain unexplained. This sample is represented by more than 50,000 clones; more than 85% of them were singletons. Clones ranked in the top ten supply roughly 12% of the sample. The trial excluded patients who had a history of autoimmune disease or who were on systemic immunosuppression. Peripheral blood for TCR sequencing was drawn from every dose cohort at baseline, at cycle 4 day 1 and at cycle 7 day 1. The samples were drawn from a first-in-human, open-label, multicenter phase I dose-escalation trial of ivuxolimab. Adults with locally advanced or metastatic melanoma, renal cell carcinoma, hepatocellular carcinoma or head and neck squamous cell carcinoma were enrolled in the trial. Before TCR sequencing, CD4+ T cells and CD8+ T cells from peripheral blood were sorted into separate populations.

This clone has just one count. Its antigen remains unidentified. Base qualities are not provided; no much larger clone lies one nucleotide away. The sequence is built from TRBV4-1 and TRBJ2-3; the D gene is unclear. This receptor was identified in an adult with an advanced solid tumor such as melanoma, head and neck, liver or kidney cancer. This specimen was CD4+ or CD8+ T cells sorted from blood, taken in a trial of the OX40 agonist ivuxolimab. The CDR3 reads CASSPGPSGGSDTQYF. The base sequence is TGCGCCAGCAGCCCTGGGCCCTCCGGTGGCTCAGATACGCAGTATTTT.